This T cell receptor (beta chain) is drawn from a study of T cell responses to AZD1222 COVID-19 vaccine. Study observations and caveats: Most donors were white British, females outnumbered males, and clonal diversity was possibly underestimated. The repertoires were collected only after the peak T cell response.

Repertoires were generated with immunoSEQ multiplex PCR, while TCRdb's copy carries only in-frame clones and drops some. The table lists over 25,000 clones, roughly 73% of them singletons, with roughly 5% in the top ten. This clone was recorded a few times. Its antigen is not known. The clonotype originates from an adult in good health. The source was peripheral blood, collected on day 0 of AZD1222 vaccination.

CDR3 amino acids: CASSLERGATFF. CDR3 nucleotides: TGTGCCAGCAGTTTAGAACGGGGGGCGACTTTCTTT. V gene TRBV12-3 or TRBV12-4 combines with J gene TRBJ1-1; D perhaps matches TRBD1 (6 bases). The CDR3 loop spans 12 amino acids. V was cut by 1 base and J by 12 bases, with 12 bases left in between.